This TCR beta chain was sequenced in a study of T-cell reconstitution after alpha-beta-depleted transplantation in children. Germline V gene data show CDR1 as SQVTM and CDR2 as ANQGSEA. CDR3 length equals 11 residues. Deletions cut 7 bases from V and 4 bases from J, with 7 bases between. This clonotype was seen at least ten times. A library of TCRbeta sequences, prepared with unique molecular identifiers, was generated. TCRdb reanalysed the PCR reads using MiXCR and keeps one entry per CDR3 protein. Here the sample spans 600,000 to 700,000 distinct CDR3 sequences, roughly 15% being singletons. The sequences come from PBMCs from the stem cell graft donor, collected from the stem cell graft. This TCR was recovered from a human donor who donated a stem cell graft to a child with acute myeloid leukemia. The chain carries TRBV29-1 and TRBJ2-2; D not resolved. CDR3 in DNA: TGCAGCGCGGCAAGCACCGGGGAGCTGTTTTTT. This codes for CSAASTGELFF.